This T cell receptor (beta chain) was obtained from a study of vaccination effects on CD4 cells after COVID-19. This table comes from immunoSEQ multiplex PCR, and its TCRdb copy is limited to in-frame clones, with some not included. Found here are 65,000 to 85,000 clones, over 70% of them singletons; the top ten hold over 9%. As for this clone: What it binds is unknown.

In the ViraFEST assay, antigen-specific CD4+ clonotypes were identified by expansion after peptide-pool stimulation. Subsequent to a culture period of around 10 days, CD4+ T cells were isolated. Vaccine recipients lacked prior SARS-CoV-2 infection and had negative nucleocapsid antibodies. CDR1 and CDR2 (germline): SGHKS, YYEKEE (reference sequence). The CDR3 is made up of 12 amino acids. V was trimmed by 3 bases and J by 5 bases, leaving 9 bases between them. The V and J genes are TRBV5-5 and TRBJ2-7, with no clear D. This specimen consisted of CD4+ T cells from PBMCs cultured with SARS-CoV-2 spike peptides, obtained before COVID-19 vaccination. This receptor was obtained from a human donor who received a COVID-19 vaccine. The DNA for the CDR3 is TGTGCCAGCAGCTCCGCAGGTCACGAGCAGTACGTC. This encodes CASSSAGHEQYV.